A single T cell receptor (beta chain) is shown here with its context. V lost 1 base, J lost 0 bases, and 4 bases lay in between. The germline V gene encodes CDR1 LGHDT and CDR2 YNNKEL (reference sequence). The CDR3 covers 15 residues. The data originate from a study of blood T cell repertoires in COVID-19. Using immunoSEQ multiplex PCR, the repertoire was profiled, and TCRdb retains in-frame clones only, with some absent. The sample consists of about 310,000 clones, around 89% of them appearing once. V and J are TRBV3-1 (or the pseudogene TRBV3-2) and TRBJ2-6; D uncertain. The sequenced sample consisted of peripheral blood. The sequence came from a woman in her forties with COVID-19, enrolled during active disease. The CDR3 DNA reads as TGTGCCAGCAGCCAAGCAGGCTCTGGGGCCAACGTCCTGACTTTC. Its translation is CASSQAGSGANVLTF.